Described below is a single T cell receptor beta chain sequence and its context. The antigen remains unidentified. At one end the junction does not follow the germline gene, possibly because of a read error. This specimen belongs to a study of CD8+ T cells in alopecia areata. Study overall: A regimen of oral tofacitinib, 5 to 10 mg twice daily, was given to treated patients. People stayed on tofacitinib for 6 to 18 months, then stopped the drug for 6 months.

Extracted from the samples, RNA was reverse transcribed into cDNA to serve as the sequencing template. TCRdb's copy holds only in-frame clones and misses some; the assay was immunoSEQ multiplex PCR. The sample gives around 140,000 clones, around 47% of which show up once; 6% to 7% is in the top ten. Per germline, CDR1 SGHTA and CDR2 FQGTGA. The CDR3 has 14 residues. Study conclusions and caveats: Sequenced scalp T cells also include alphabeta T cells resident in normal skin.

From alopecia areata patients, lesional scalp punch biopsies and peripheral blood were collected. Sequenced: CD4+ T cells sorted from blood. The TCR comes from a human donor with alopecia areata. The chain has TRBV7-3 and TRBJ2-3; the D gene is possibly TRBD1 (6 bases). The CDR3, as DNA: TGTGCCAGCAGCTTCTCGGACAGCACTGATACGCAGTATTTT. Its translation: CASSFSDSTDTQYF. Full variable domain (outside the CDR3, taken from reference TRBV7-3 and TRBJ2-3): GAGVSQTPSNKVTEKGKYVELRCDPISGHTALYWYRQSLGQGPEFLIYFQGTGAADDSGLPNDRFFAVRPEGSVSTLKIQRTERGDSAVYLCASSFSDSTDTQYFGPGTRLTVL.